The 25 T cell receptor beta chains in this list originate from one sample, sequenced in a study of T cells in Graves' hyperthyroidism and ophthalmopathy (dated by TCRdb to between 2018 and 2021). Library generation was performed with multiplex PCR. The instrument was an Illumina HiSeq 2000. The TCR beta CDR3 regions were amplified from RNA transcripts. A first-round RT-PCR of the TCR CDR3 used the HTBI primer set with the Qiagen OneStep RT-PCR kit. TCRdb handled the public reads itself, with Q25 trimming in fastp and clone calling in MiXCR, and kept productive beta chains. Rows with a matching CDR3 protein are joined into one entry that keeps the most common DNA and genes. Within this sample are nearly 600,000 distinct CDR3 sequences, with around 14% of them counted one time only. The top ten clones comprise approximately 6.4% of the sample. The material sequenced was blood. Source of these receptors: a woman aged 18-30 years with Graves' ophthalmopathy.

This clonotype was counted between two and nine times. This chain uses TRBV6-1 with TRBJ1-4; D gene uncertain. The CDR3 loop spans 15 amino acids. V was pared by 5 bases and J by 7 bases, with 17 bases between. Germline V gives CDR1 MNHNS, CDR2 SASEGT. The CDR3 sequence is CASSWTARWGEKLFF. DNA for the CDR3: TGTGCCAGCAGTTGGACGGCCCGATGGGGTGAAAAACTGTTTTTT.

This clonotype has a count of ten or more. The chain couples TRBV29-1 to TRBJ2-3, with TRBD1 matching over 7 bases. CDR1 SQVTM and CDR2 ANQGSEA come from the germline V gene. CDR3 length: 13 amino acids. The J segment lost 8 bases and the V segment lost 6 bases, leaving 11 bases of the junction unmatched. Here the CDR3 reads CSVDDKGALTQYF. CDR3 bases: TGCAGCGTGGACGACAAGGGGGCCCTTACGCAGTATTTT.

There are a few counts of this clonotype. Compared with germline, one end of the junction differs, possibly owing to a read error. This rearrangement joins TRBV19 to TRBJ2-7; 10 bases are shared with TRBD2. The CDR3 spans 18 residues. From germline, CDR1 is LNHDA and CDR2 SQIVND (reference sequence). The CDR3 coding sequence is TGTGCCAGTATGCCACCCGATGAGCGGGAGGGCCGCTCCCACGAGCAGTACTTC. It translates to CASMPPDEREGRSHEQYF.

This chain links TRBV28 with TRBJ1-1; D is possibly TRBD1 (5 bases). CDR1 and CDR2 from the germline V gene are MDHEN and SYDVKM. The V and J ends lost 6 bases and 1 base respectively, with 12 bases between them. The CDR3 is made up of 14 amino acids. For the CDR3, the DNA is TGTGCCAGCAGGTCCGGGGGGTCGAACACTGAAGCTTTCTTT. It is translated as CASRSGGSNTEAFF.

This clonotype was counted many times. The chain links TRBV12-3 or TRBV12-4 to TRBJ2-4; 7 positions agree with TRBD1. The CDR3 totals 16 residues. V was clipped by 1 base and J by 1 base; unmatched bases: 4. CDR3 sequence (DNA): TGTGCCAGCAGTTTAGAAGGGGGCCGGGCCAAAAACATTCAGTACTTC. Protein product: CASSLEGGRAKNIQYF.

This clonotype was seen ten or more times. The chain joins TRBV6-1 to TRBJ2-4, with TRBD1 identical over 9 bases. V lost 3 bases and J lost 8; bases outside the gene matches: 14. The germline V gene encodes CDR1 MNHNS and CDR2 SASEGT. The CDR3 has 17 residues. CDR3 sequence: CASSDGTVRTGADIQYF. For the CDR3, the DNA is TGTGCCAGCAGTGACGGTACTGTTAGGACAGGGGCGGACATTCAGTACTTC.

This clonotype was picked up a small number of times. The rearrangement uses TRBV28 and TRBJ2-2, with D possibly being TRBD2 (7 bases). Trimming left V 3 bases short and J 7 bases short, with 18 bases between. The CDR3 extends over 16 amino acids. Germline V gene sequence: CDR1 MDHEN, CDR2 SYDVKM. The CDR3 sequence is CASSLRGGGLGGELFF. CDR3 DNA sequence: TGTGCCAGCAGTTTGAGAGGGGGGGGACTTGGCGGGGAGCTGTTTTTT.

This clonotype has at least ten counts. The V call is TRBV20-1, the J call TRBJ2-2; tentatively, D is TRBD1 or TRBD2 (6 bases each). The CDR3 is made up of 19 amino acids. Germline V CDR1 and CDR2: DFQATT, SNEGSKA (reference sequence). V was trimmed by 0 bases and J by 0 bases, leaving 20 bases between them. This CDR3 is CSARDVEGESYPNTGELFF. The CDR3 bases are TGCAGTGCTAGAGATGTGGAGGGGGAGTCCTACCCGAACACCGGGGAGCTGTTTTTT.

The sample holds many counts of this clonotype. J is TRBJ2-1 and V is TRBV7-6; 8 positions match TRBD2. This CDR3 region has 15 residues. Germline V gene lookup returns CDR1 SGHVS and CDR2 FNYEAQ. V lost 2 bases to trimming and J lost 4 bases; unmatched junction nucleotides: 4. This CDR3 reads CASSLFGRGYNEQFF. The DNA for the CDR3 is TGTGCCAGCAGCTTATTCGGGAGGGGATACAATGAGCAGTTCTTC.

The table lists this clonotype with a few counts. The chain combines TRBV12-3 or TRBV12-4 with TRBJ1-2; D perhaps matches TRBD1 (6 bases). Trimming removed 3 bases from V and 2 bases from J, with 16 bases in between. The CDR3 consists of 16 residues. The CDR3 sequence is CASSFEQGGRNYGYTF. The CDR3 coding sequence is TGTGCCAGCAGTTTCGAACAGGGAGGACGGAACTATGGCTACACCTTC.

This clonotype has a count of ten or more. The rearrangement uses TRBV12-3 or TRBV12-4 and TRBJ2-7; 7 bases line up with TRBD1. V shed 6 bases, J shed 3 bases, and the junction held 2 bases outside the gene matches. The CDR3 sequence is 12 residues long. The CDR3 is CASSGDSYEQYF. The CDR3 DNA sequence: TGTGCCAGCAGCGGGGACAGCTACGAGCAGTACTTC.

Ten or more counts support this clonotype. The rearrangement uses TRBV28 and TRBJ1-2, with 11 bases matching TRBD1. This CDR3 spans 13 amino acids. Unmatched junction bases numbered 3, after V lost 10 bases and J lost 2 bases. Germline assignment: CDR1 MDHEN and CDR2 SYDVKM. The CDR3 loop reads CATGDRGNYGYTF. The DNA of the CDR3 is TGTGCCACAGGGGACAGGGGGAACTATGGCTACACCTTC.

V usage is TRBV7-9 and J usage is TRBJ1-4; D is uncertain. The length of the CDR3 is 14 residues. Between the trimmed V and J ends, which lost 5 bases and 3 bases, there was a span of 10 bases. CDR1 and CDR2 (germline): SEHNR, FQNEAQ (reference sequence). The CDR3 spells CASSPWTSNEKLFF. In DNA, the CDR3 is TGTGCCAGCAGCCCCTGGACCTCTAATGAAAAACTGTTTTTT.

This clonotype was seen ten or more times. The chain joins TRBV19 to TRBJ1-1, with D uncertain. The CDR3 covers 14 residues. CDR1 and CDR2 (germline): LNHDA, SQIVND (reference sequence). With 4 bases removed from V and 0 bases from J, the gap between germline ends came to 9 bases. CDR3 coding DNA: TGTGCCAGTAGTAGAACTGGACTGAACACTGAAGCTTTCTTT. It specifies CASSRTGLNTEAFF.

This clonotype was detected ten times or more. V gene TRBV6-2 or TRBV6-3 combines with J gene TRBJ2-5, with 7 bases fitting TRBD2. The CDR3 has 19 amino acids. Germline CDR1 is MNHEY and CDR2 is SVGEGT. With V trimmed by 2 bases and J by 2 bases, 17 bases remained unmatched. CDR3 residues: CASSYVLTSSAVLQETQYF. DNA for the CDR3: TGTGCCAGCAGTTACGTCTTGACTAGCAGTGCGGTACTACAAGAGACCCAGTACTTC.

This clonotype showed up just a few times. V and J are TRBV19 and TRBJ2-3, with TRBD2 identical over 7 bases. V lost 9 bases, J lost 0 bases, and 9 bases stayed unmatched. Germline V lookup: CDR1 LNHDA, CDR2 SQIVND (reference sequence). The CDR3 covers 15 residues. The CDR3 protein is CASNPSGISTDTQYF. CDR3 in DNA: TGTGCCAGCAACCCCAGCGGGATAAGCACAGATACGCAGTATTTT.

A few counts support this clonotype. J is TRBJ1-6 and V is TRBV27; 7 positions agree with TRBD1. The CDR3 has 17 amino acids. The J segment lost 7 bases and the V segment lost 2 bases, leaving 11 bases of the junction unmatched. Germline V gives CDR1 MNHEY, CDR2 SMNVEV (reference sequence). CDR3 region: CASSLMTGSGSNSPLHF. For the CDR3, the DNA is TGTGCCAGCAGTTTAATGACAGGGTCAGGTTCCAATTCACCCCTCCACTTT.

The CDR3 protein is CTSSFSNTEAFF. The CDR3 nucleotides read TGTACCAGCAGCTTTTCGAACACTGAAGCTTTCTTT. The chain uses TRBV7-2 and TRBJ1-1; D is undetermined. Germline CDR1 is SGHTA and CDR2 is FQGNSA. The V end was cut by 3 bases, the J end by 1 base, with 3 bases between. The CDR3 is 12 amino acids.

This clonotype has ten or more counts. As DNA, the CDR3 is TGTGCCAGCAGCTTAGCAGCGGGAGCCTACGAGCAGTACTTC. It is translated as CASSLAAGAYEQYF. The V and J genes are TRBV7-9 and TRBJ2-7; 8 bases match TRBD2. From germline, CDR1 is SEHNR and CDR2 FQNEAQ (reference sequence). Trimming removed 0 bases from V and 2 bases from J; junction bases left unmatched: 0. The CDR3 spans 14 residues.

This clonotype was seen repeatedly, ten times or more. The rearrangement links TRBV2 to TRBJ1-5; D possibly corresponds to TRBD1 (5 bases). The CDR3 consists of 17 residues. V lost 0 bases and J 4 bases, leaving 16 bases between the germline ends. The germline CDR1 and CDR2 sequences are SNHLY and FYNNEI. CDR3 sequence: CASSEALSGGDNQPQHF. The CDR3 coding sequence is TGTGCCAGCAGTGAAGCGCTTTCTGGGGGGGATAATCAGCCCCAGCATTTT.

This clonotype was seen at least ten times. The CDR3 sequence is CASSPTGGPMNTEAFF. The CDR3 nucleotides are TGTGCCAGCAGTCCCACAGGGGGCCCCATGAACACTGAAGCTTTCTTT. V usage is TRBV12-3 or TRBV12-4 and J usage is TRBJ1-1; 9 bases are shared with TRBD1. The V segment lost 5 bases and the J segment 0 bases; nucleotides outside the gene matches: 7. CDR3 length: 16 amino acids.

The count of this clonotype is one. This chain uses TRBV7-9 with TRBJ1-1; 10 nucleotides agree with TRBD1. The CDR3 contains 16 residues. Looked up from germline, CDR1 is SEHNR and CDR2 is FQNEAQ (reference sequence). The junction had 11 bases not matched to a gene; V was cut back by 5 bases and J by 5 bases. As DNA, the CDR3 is TGTGCCAGCAGCCCCAGGACAGGGGGACGAAAAACTGAAGCTTTCTTT. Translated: CASSPRTGGRKTEAFF.

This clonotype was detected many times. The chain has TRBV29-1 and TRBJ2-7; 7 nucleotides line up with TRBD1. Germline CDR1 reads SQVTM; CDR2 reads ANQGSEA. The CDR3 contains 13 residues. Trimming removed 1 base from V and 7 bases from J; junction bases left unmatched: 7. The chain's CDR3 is CSVEVFRDREQYF. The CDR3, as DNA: TGCAGCGTTGAAGTCTTCCGGGACAGAGAGCAGTACTTC.

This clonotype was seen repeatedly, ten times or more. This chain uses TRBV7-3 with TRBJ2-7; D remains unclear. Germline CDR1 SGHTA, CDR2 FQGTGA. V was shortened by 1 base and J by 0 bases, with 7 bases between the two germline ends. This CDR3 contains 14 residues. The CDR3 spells CASSLMRSSYEQYF. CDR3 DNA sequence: TGTGCCAGCAGCTTAATGCGTAGCTCCTACGAGCAGTACTTC.

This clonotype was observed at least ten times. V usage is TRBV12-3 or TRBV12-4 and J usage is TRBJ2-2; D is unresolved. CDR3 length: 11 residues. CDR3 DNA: TGTGCGGTCTGGGACACCGGGGAGCTGTTTTTT. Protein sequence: CAVWDTGELFF.